Below, one T cell receptor (beta chain) is given with its context. The antigen remains undetermined. These data originate in a study of beta chain features in type 1 diabetes. About the research overall: Analysis included 95 million to 140 million sorted cells drawn from all samples. General observations from the study: There was a moderate but significant shortening of TCRB CDR3s in all four CD4+ subsets of Type 1 diabetes patients. Type 1 diabetes patients showed fewer insertions and more deletions at VDJ junctions.

Via CD45RO/CCR7/CD25/CD127/CD95/CD27, cells of the CD4+ naive, central memory, regulatory and stem cell-like memory subsets were sorted. Trimming shortened V by 6 bases and J by 0 bases, and 15 bases separated the two germline ends. CDR1 LNHDA and CDR2 SQIVND come from the germline V gene (reference sequence). This CDR3 has 15 amino acids. Since all of the isolated RNA was reverse transcribed, expressed TCRB transcripts were what got sequenced. Sequencing of naive, central memory and regulatory T cell samples gave an average of roughly 3.5 million reads. The data were produced by immunoSEQ multiplex PCR, yet TCRdb's version contains in-frame clones alone and is incomplete. The profile shows 350,000 to 450,000 clones, roughly 12% of them singletons.

The sample was naive CD4+ T cells from blood. The TCR sequence derives from a woman aged 18-29 years with type 1 diabetes. This chain joins TRBV19 and TRBJ2-7; a possible D gene is TRBD1 (6 bases). The CDR3 spells CASSSTRGLSYEQYF. In DNA, the CDR3 is TGTGCCAGTAGCTCTACCAGGGGCCTCTCCTACGAGCAGTACTTC.